The clone carrying this TCR beta chain showed up just a few times. What it binds is unknown. This sample is part of a study of T cell repertoires in cytomegalovirus infection. Overall study: CMV epitopes, recently identified HLA-C-restricted and well-studied HLA-B-restricted, were used.

TCRdb independently ran MiXCR on the reads; one entry per CDR3 protein. The repertoire has 55,000 to 85,000 distinct CDR3 sequences, approximately 22% of them found once; the top ten carry about 72%. Study outcomes and limitations: The cumulative frequency of public TCR beta families distinguished individuals who carried CMV together with the relevant HLA.

The receptor comes from a human donor in good health (CMV status not recorded). Some clones in this sample may be carry-over from other donors' samples. The sample consisted of CD8+ T cells from cultured PBMCs, taken from culture after CMV antigen stimulation.

This CDR3 reads CASSLGQAVSNQPQHF. In nucleotides, the CDR3 is TGTGCCAGCAGCCTAGGACAGGCCGTTAGCAATCAGCCCCAGCATTTT. The rearrangement uses TRBV7-2 and TRBJ1-5; 7 bases line up with TRBD1. The CDR3 runs 16 residues. Trimming removed 5 bases from V and 0 bases from J; junction bases left unmatched: 7. The germline CDR1 and CDR2 sequences are SGHTA and FQGNSA.